This T cell receptor (beta chain) was captured by sequencing in a study of identical twins. Study conclusions and caveats: Conclusions were based on cross-sectional statistical analysis, without following the same donors.

V gave up 5 bases and J gave up 5 bases, with 10 bases separating them. Germline values: CDR1 SGHVS, CDR2 FQNEAQ. This CDR3 region has 14 residues. TCRdb re-analysed the 5' RACE reads in MiXCR, keeping a single row per CDR3 protein. The top ten hold about 0.53% of the sample, which has around 450,000 distinct CDR3 sequences, 13% to 15% seen once. Healthy Caucasians provided all donations. For this clonotype: Its specificity is unknown.

In addition, the sample was reused for a study of yellow fever vaccine responses in identical twins.

Sequencing input: CD4+ T cells sorted from blood. The V call is TRBV7-8, the J call TRBJ2-6; no clear D. The sequence came from a woman younger than 35 in good health. The CDR3 DNA follows: TGTGCCAGCAGCCGTCGTGGCAGGGCCAACGTCCTGACTTTC. It yields the protein CASSRRGRANVLTF.